A single sample is the source of the 26 T cell receptor beta chains below, sequenced in a study of T cell responses to AZD1222 COVID-19 vaccine. TCRdb's copy holds only in-frame clones and misses some; the assay was immunoSEQ multiplex PCR. The repertoire holds 130,000 or so clones, with 70% to 90% as singletons. The specimen was peripheral blood, collected on day 0 of AZD1222 vaccination. The receptors derive from an adult in good health.

The sample holds one count of this clone. The DNA of the CDR3 is TGTGCCAGCAGCCCCGGCACCGGGGAGCTGTTTTTT. Amino acid sequence: CASSPGTGELFF. The chain uses TRBV9 and TRBJ2-2; D uncertain. V lost 4 bases to trimming and J lost 4 bases, with 5 bases between them. CDR1 is SGDLS and CDR2 is YYNGEE in the germline V gene. The CDR3 loop spans 12 amino acids. Drawing the rest from reference TRBV9 and TRBJ2-2, the complete variable domain is DSGVTQTPKHLITATGQRVTLRCSPRSGDLSVYWYQQSLDQGLQFLIQYYNGEERAKGNILERFSAQQFPDLHSELNLSSLELGDSALYFCASSPGTGELFFGEGSRLTVL.

This clone came up many times. The chain uses TRBV11-2 and TRBJ2-1; 7 nucleotides agree with TRBD1. Germline V lookup: CDR1 SGHAT, CDR2 FQNNGV. This CDR3 has 19 residues. J was trimmed by 1 base and V by 0 bases; bases with no gene match: 12. The CDR3 region is CASSLDAAIGGFSYNEQFF. The CDR3 DNA reads as TGTGCCAGCAGCTTAGATGCAGCGATAGGGGGCTTTTCCTACAATGAGCAGTTCTTC.

The chain joins TRBV3-1 (or the pseudogene TRBV3-2) to TRBJ2-2; D may be TRBD1 (5 bases). Germline V gene sequence: CDR1 LGHDT, CDR2 YNNKEL (reference sequence). This CDR3 contains 15 residues. The V and J ends lost 0 bases and 3 bases respectively, with 8 bases between them. This CDR3 is CASSQEGLHTGELFF. The CDR3 nucleotides read TGTGCCAGCAGCCAAGAGGGGCTCCACACCGGGGAGCTGTTTTTT.

Here the CDR3 reads CASSQDGTSGASNTGELFF. CDR3 bases: TGTGCCAGCAGCCAAGATGGGACTAGCGGGGCATCGAACACCGGGGAGCTGTTTTTT. This chain links TRBV3-1 (or the pseudogene TRBV3-2) with TRBJ2-2, with TRBD2 matching 13 bases. The germline V gene encodes CDR1 LGHDT and CDR2 YNNKEL (reference sequence). The CDR3 is 19 residues long. J lost 0 bases, V lost 0 bases, and 4 bases had no gene match.

In its sample, this clone was seen a few times. This chain connects TRBV16 to TRBJ2-1; D not resolved. Trimming removed 8 bases at V and 5 bases at J, with 13 bases between. From germline, CDR1 is KGHSY and CDR2 FQNENV. This CDR3 comprises 13 residues. The CDR3 reads CASSRHTNNEQFF. In DNA form, the CDR3 reads TGTGCCAGCTCCCGACATACTAACAATGAGCAGTTCTTC.

The gene calls are TRBV7-2 and TRBJ2-5, with unresolved D. CDR3 size: 15 residues. The germline gives CDR1 SGHTA, CDR2 FQGNSA. Trimming stripped 1 base from V and 2 bases from J, with 11 bases between. In nucleotides, the CDR3 is TGTGCCAGCAGCTTAGGCCAGATTACTCAAGAGACCCAGTACTTC. Its protein is CASSLGQITQETQYF.

The chain joins TRBV28 to TRBJ2-1; 7 nucleotides align to TRBD1. Looked up from germline, CDR1 is MDHEN and CDR2 is SYDVKM. The CDR3 has 15 amino acids. V was clipped by 8 bases and J by 5 bases; unmatched bases: 12. CDR3 bases: TGTGCCAGCGCAACGGGACAGCGATTTAACAATGAGCAGTTCTTC. Protein sequence: CASATGQRFNNEQFF.

V is TRBV3-1 (or the pseudogene TRBV3-2) and J is TRBJ2-3; 9 bases fit TRBD2. Trimming cost V 0 bases and J 4 bases; bases outside gene matches: 8. CDR3 length: 17 amino acids. CDR1 LGHDT and CDR2 YNNKEL come from the germline V gene (reference sequence). In DNA form, the CDR3 reads TGTGCCAGCAGCCAAGATCGGGCTAGCGGGGTCCCAGATACGCAGTATTTT. This encodes CASSQDRASGVPDTQYF.

A note on this clone: This CDR3 is also generated by other DNA sequences in the sample. This rearrangement joins TRBV5-1 to TRBJ2-7; D gene ambiguous. Germline values: CDR1 SGHRS, CDR2 YFSETQ. With 0 bases removed from V and 1 base from J, the gap between germline ends came to 8 bases. The CDR3 totals 14 residues. CDR3 loop: CASSLGAGSYEQYF. The CDR3 bases are TGCGCCAGCAGCTTGGGAGCCGGTTCCTACGAGCAGTACTTC.

The chain carries TRBV7-8 and TRBJ1-1, with D unclear. This CDR3 is 17 amino acids long. Germline CDR1 SGHVS, CDR2 FQNEAQ. Trimming took off 7 bases at V and 1 base at J, with 22 bases between the two ends. CDR3 region: CASTLRPVGWANTEAFF. For the CDR3, the DNA is TGTGCCAGCACCCTACGGCCAGTCGGATGGGCGAACACTGAAGCTTTCTTT.

The chain combines TRBV5-5 with TRBJ1-4; 9 bases align to TRBD1. Losses at the gene ends were 0 bases for V and 4 bases for J; bases not matched to a gene: 4. Germline-derived CDR1 and CDR2 are SGHKS and YYEKEE (reference sequence). CDR3 length: 16 amino acids. CDR3 sequence reads: CASSLEWGQGNEKLFF. The CDR3 nucleotides are TGTGCCAGCAGCTTGGAGTGGGGACAGGGTAATGAAAAACTGTTTTTT.

Written as DNA, the CDR3 is TGTGCCAGCAGCTTGGATCTCGGCTCCTACAATGAGCAGTTCTTC. It codes for CASSLDLGSYNEQFF. The chain is built from TRBV5-4 and TRBJ2-1; D not resolved. V dropped 0 bases and J dropped 0 bases, with 7 bases sitting between them. Per the germline V gene, CDR1 is SGHNT and CDR2 is YYREEE (reference sequence). The CDR3 consists of 15 residues.

The J gene is TRBJ2-3, the V gene TRBV10-2, with D unresolved. Germline-derived CDR1 and CDR2 are WSHSY and SAAADI. There are 14 residues in the CDR3. Trimming removed 0 bases at V and 7 bases at J, with 11 bases between. The CDR3 loop reads CASSESETVHTQYF. In DNA, the CDR3 is TGCGCCAGCAGTGAGTCGGAGACGGTCCATACGCAGTATTTT.

This clone was seen only a few times. V gene TRBV21-1 combines with J gene TRBJ1-4. TRBV21-1 is termed a pseudogene. This CDR3 contains 20 residues. The CDR3 DNA reads as TGTGCCAGCAGCATCCCTAGATGGGGGGACGGCCGGGACCTCGGTGAAAAACTGTTTTTT. This translates into CASSIPRWGDGRDLGEKLFF.

V and J are TRBV4-2 and TRBJ1-6, with D unresolved. Trimming took off 1 base at V and 10 bases at J, with 5 bases between the two ends. This CDR3 has 12 amino acids. Looked up from germline, CDR1 is LGHNA and CDR2 is YNFKEQ. The CDR3 nucleotides are TGTGCCAGCAGCCAAGGAAGATCACCCCTCCACTTT. It specifies CASSQGRSPLHF.

The chain couples TRBV5-1 to TRBJ1-5; D is unclear. The ends were cut back, 5 bases at V and 13 bases at J, with 16 bases in the middle. Germline CDR1 reads SGHRS; CDR2 reads YFSETQ. The CDR3 is made up of 12 amino acids. The CDR3 protein is CASRPDPDPQHF. The CDR3 DNA follows: TGCGCCAGCAGACCCGACCCGGACCCTCAGCATTTT.

J is TRBJ2-3 and V is TRBV7-2; TRBD2 is a possible D gene (6 bases). Germline CDR1 SGHTA, CDR2 FQGNSA. Trimming stripped 8 bases from V and 1 base from J, with 13 bases between. This CDR3 has 14 amino acids. The CDR3 loop reads CASRHSGGTDTQYF. The CDR3 DNA is TGTGCCAGCCGGCATTCGGGGGGCACAGATACGCAGTATTTT.

There are a few counts of this clone. This chain joins TRBV27 and TRBJ2-7; D is uncertain. This CDR3 is 16 amino acids long. Germline V gives CDR1 MNHEY, CDR2 SMNVEV (reference sequence). Between the trimmed V and J ends, which lost 0 bases and 2 bases, there was a span of 14 bases. The CDR3 nucleotides read TGTGCCAGCAGTTTATCTATCGGAAGGGCTGCCTACGAGCAGTACTTC. Protein sequence: CASSLSIGRAAYEQYF.

The CDR3 DNA reads TGCAGCGTTGATGTGCAGATGAACACTGAAGCTTTCTTT. It specifies CSVDVQMNTEAFF. The rearrangement uses TRBV29-1 and TRBJ1-1; D not resolved. Germline assignment: CDR1 SQVTM and CDR2 ANQGSEA. The CDR3 is 13 residues long. Trimming stripped 3 bases from V and 0 bases from J, with 8 bases between.

This clone was found a few times. The sample has other DNA sequences that encode this CDR3 too. This rearrangement joins TRBV6-2 or TRBV6-3 to TRBJ2-1, with 12 bases matching TRBD2. The CDR3 is 15 residues long. V trimming: 0 bases; J trimming: 8 bases; junction bases outside the gene matches: 2. Germline assignment: CDR1 MNHEY and CDR2 SVGEGT. CDR3 amino acids: CASSYSTSGGDEQFF. CDR3 coding DNA: TGTGCCAGCAGTTACTCGACTAGCGGGGGAGATGAGCAGTTCTTC.

This rearrangement joins TRBV7-9 to TRBJ2-2; the match to TRBD2 covers 9 bases. This CDR3 region has 16 residues. CDR1 and CDR2 from the germline V gene are SEHNR and FQNEAQ (reference sequence). Trimming at V came to 5 bases and at J to 5 bases, leaving 9 bases not matched to a gene. CDR3 loop: CASSPRGRAGTGELFF. In nucleotides, the CDR3 is TGTGCCAGCAGCCCTCGCGGGAGGGCTGGGACCGGGGAGCTGTTTTTT.

This chain uses TRBV7-2 with TRBJ2-7; 7 bases align to TRBD2. CDR1 is SGHTA and CDR2 is FQGNSA in the germline V gene. J lost 1 base, V lost 7 bases, and 4 bases had no gene match. CDR3 length: 13 amino acids. The CDR3 here is CASKRSGSYEQYF. Here the CDR3 DNA reads TGTGCCAGCAAGCGTAGCGGGTCCTACGAGCAGTACTTC.

This clone occurred a few times. The V call is TRBV5-1, the J call TRBJ2-1; D is undetermined. Germline V gene sequence: CDR1 SGHRS, CDR2 YFSETQ. The CDR3 loop spans 12 amino acids. With 0 bases removed from V and 5 bases from J, the gap between germline ends came to 3 bases. The CDR3 coding sequence is TGCGCCAGCAGCTTGGGGGACAATGAGCAGTTCTTC. It codes for CASSLGDNEQFF. Supplemented by reference TRBV5-1 and TRBJ2-1, the full variable domain reads KAGVTQTPRYLIKTRGQQVTLSCSPISGHRSVSWYQQTPGQGLQFLFEYFSETQRNKGNFPGRFSGRQFSNSRSEMNVSTLELGDSALYLCASSLGDNEQFFGPGTRLTVL.

The chain joins TRBV15 to TRBJ1-2; no clear D gene. CDR1 and CDR2 (germline): LNHNV, YYDKDF (reference sequence). The CDR3 is 14 residues long. With 0 bases removed from V and 7 bases from J, the gap between germline ends came to 12 bases. CDR3 sequence (DNA): TGTGCCACCAGCAGAGACAGACAACTCGGTGGCTACACCTTC. It is translated as CATSRDRQLGGYTF.

The chain is built from TRBV7-2 and TRBJ1-2; 7 nucleotides match TRBD1. The CDR3 totals 14 residues. V was clipped by 5 bases and J by 0 bases; unmatched bases: 3. The germline CDR1 and CDR2 sequences are SGHTA and FQGNSA. This CDR3 is CASSPQGANYGYTF. CDR3 nucleotides: TGTGCCAGCAGCCCCCAGGGGGCTAACTATGGCTACACCTTC.

V gene TRBV12-3 or TRBV12-4 combines with J gene TRBJ2-2; D not certain. CDR3 length: 13 amino acids. V lost 5 bases, J lost 4 bases, and 8 bases lay in between. The CDR3 protein is CASSPDPTGELFF. For the CDR3, the DNA is TGTGCCAGCAGTCCCGATCCCACCGGGGAGCTGTTTTTT.